Listed below are T cell receptor beta chains from one sample, sequenced in a study of response to subunit inactivated influenza vaccine. One entry per CDR3 protein results from TCRdb running MiXCR on the RT-PCR reads. The sample has 650,000 to 800,000 distinct CDR3 sequences; roughly 14% are singletons. Sequenced material: PBMCs from blood, taken roughly 2 weeks before vaccination. All receptors come from a man in his fifties or sixties who received an inactivated influenza vaccine. The CDR3 runs from the conserved cysteine through the conserved F or W. D genes are given only for firm matches. The size entry is marked missing in some rows and otherwise reads once, few, many or a size class.

v_gene	d_gene	j_gene	abundance	CDR3nt	CDR3aa
TRBV29-1	TRBD1	TRBJ1-2	few	TGCAGCGTTGGGGACAGGGGAGCTAACTATGGCTACACCTTC	CSVGDRGANYGYTF
TRBV20-1	-	TRBJ1-2	many	TGCAGTGCCACGGGGGGGGGCAACTATGGCTACACCTTC	CSATGGGNYGYTF
TRBV5-5	-	TRBJ2-1	few	TGTGCCAGCAGCGGGGAAGCGGGCTCCTACAATGAGCAGTTCTTC	CASSGEAGSYNEQFF
TRBV28	-	TRBJ2-2	-	TGTGCCAGCAGTCACGGCGGGGAGCTGTTTTTT	CASSHGGELFF
TRBV20-1	TRBD2	TRBJ2-7	-	TGCAGTGCTAGTTCTGCGACTAGCGTAGACTCCTACGAGCAGTACTTC	CSASSATSVDSYEQYF
TRBV12-3/TRBV12-4	-	TRBJ1-2	few	TGTGCCAGCAGTGAAACAGGGAAGTCGTCCTATGGCTACACCTTC	CASSETGKSSYGYTF
TRBV5-1	TRBD1	TRBJ2-1	few	TGCGCCAGCAGCTACGGGACAGGGACCAATGAGCAGTTCTTC	CASSYGTGTNEQFF
TRBV4-3	TRBD2	TRBJ2-2	few	TGCGCCAGCAGCCCCGGTGGGGGGGGAACCGGGGAGCTGTTTTTT	CASSPGGGGTGELFF
TRBV5-5	-	TRBJ2-7	-	TGTGCCAGCAGTTCTAGCCGGGGCGAATACGAGCAGTACTTC	CASSSSRGEYEQYF
TRBV11-2	TRBD1	TRBJ2-3	-	TGTGCCAGCAGCGTAGTAAGGGGGCCTTCTAGCACAGATACGCAGTATTTT	CASSVVRGPSSTDTQYF